This is a list of T cell receptor beta chains from one sample in a study of shared clonotypes between healthy human individuals. Repertoires were generated with immunoSEQ multiplex PCR, while TCRdb's copy carries only in-frame clones and drops some. The table records over 2 million clones, 85% to 95% of them present only once. Sequencing used naive CD4+ T cells sorted from blood. The receptor source for this set is a young man in good health. Both conserved end residues are part of each CDR3. The order of the fields is V gene, J gene, CDR3 protein.

v_gene: TRBV2
j_gene: TRBJ2-6
CDR3aa: CASSHLPDRGNSGANVLTF

v_gene: TRBV7-2
j_gene: TRBJ2-5
CDR3aa: CASSLALSETQYF

v_gene: TRBV5-1
j_gene: TRBJ2-2
CDR3aa: CASSLAGASGELFF

v_gene: TRBV7-2
j_gene: TRBJ2-5
CDR3aa: CASSLGRMGRETQYF

v_gene: TRBV7-2
j_gene: TRBJ1-6
CDR3aa: CASSGTGGYNSPLHF

v_gene: TRBV9
j_gene: TRBJ2-5
CDR3aa: CASSVGLVETQYF

v_gene: TRBV5-1
j_gene: TRBJ2-2
CDR3aa: CASSLVYQVADGELFF

v_gene: TRBV30
j_gene: TRBJ1-2
CDR3aa: CAWHTGYGYTF

v_gene: TRBV5-4
j_gene: TRBJ2-7
CDR3aa: CASSFRELVSYEQYF

v_gene: TRBV30
j_gene: TRBJ2-1
CDR3aa: CAWSATSGSSYNEQFF

v_gene: TRBV18
j_gene: TRBJ2-5
CDR3aa: CASSPAGGGSQETQYF

v_gene: TRBV6-6
j_gene: TRBJ2-7
CDR3aa: CASSNPGTSSYEQYF

v_gene: TRBV7-2
j_gene: TRBJ2-7
CDR3aa: CASSHSGGPTYEQYF

v_gene: TRBV7-2
j_gene: TRBJ2-1
CDR3aa: CASRRKGTSGTVAYNEQFF

v_gene: TRBV25-1
j_gene: TRBJ2-1
CDR3aa: CASSGASGSEQFF

v_gene: TRBV5-5
j_gene: TRBJ2-3
CDR3aa: CASSFLSSTDTQYF

v_gene: TRBV19
j_gene: TRBJ1-2
CDR3aa: CASRLKDRGNYGYTF

v_gene: TRBV2
j_gene: TRBJ1-2
CDR3aa: CASSSDRIYGYTF

v_gene: TRBV18
j_gene: TRBJ1-2
CDR3aa: CASSPRQGDGYTF

v_gene: TRBV7-8
j_gene: TRBJ2-2
CDR3aa: CASSLVILNTGELFF

v_gene: TRBV2
j_gene: TRBJ2-2
CDR3aa: CASTNVAGNTGELFF

v_gene: TRBV2
j_gene: TRBJ2-7
CDR3aa: CASSEASTGELYF

v_gene: TRBV5-6
j_gene: TRBJ1-6
CDR3aa: CASSLEQGVSPLHF

v_gene: TRBV2
j_gene: TRBJ1-1
CDR3aa: CASVQGRGTEAFF

v_gene: TRBV11-2
j_gene: TRBJ2-5
CDR3aa: CASSLDSPQETQYF

v_gene: TRBV5-1
j_gene: TRBJ2-7
CDR3aa: CASSPTGITYEQYF

v_gene: TRBV27
j_gene: TRBJ2-3
CDR3aa: CASRPSDSTDTQYF

v_gene: TRBV28
j_gene: TRBJ2-3
CDR3aa: CASRRGFGGTSEDTQYF

v_gene: TRBV6-7
j_gene: TRBJ2-3
CDR3aa: CARPRGSTDTQYF

v_gene: TRBV29-1
j_gene: TRBJ2-7
CDR3aa: CSVLSSYEQYF

v_gene: TRBV19
j_gene: TRBJ2-2
CDR3aa: CASSIVAGGNTGELFF

v_gene: TRBV7-2
j_gene: TRBJ2-5
CDR3aa: CASSLTGKETQYF

v_gene: TRBV18
j_gene: TRBJ2-7
CDR3aa: CASSPTVSSAAYYEQYF

v_gene: TRBV5-1
j_gene: TRBJ2-7
CDR3aa: CASSLGQGSYEQYF

v_gene: TRBV19
j_gene: TRBJ1-6
CDR3aa: CASSIGKDSPLHF

v_gene: TRBV5-4
j_gene: TRBJ2-5
CDR3aa: CASRSSPWAGGGQETQYF

v_gene: TRBV7-9
j_gene: TRBJ2-7
CDR3aa: CASSLDPSFYEQYF

v_gene: TRBV19
j_gene: TRBJ2-7
CDR3aa: CASSVVRERGYEQYF

v_gene: TRBV28
j_gene: TRBJ1-4
CDR3aa: CASTDLGDRGSIYANEKLFF

v_gene: TRBV5-1
j_gene: TRBJ2-3
CDR3aa: CASSLGGIRHSQYF

v_gene: TRBV7-2
j_gene: TRBJ2-2
CDR3aa: CASSLIASGSPNTGELFF

v_gene: TRBV14
j_gene: TRBJ2-1
CDR3aa: CASSQRRDNEQFF

v_gene: TRBV9
j_gene: TRBJ2-7
CDR3aa: CASSVRGDTHYEQYF

v_gene: TRBV5-1
j_gene: TRBJ2-5
CDR3aa: CASSLGLDRETQYF

v_gene: TRBV12-5
j_gene: TRBJ2-1
CDR3aa: CASGLAPGTGRNEQFF

v_gene: TRBV5-6
j_gene: TRBJ1-4
CDR3aa: CASSRFWYNEKLFF

v_gene: TRBV28
j_gene: TRBJ1-5
CDR3aa: CASSFEGVQPQHF

v_gene: TRBV13
j_gene: TRBJ1-2
CDR3aa: CASSLVVQRTGVGYTF

v_gene: TRBV9
j_gene: TRBJ1-4
CDR3aa: CASSPSQGLTEKLFF

v_gene: TRBV14
j_gene: TRBJ1-2
CDR3aa: CASSTGQGRGNGYTF

v_gene: TRBV11-2
j_gene: TRBJ2-2
CDR3aa: CASSPSGITGELFF

v_gene: TRBV11-2
j_gene: TRBJ2-1
CDR3aa: CASSLGTSGGHEQFF

v_gene: TRBV18
j_gene: TRBJ1-2
CDR3aa: CASSPPGQSKNLYGYTF

v_gene: TRBV5-1
j_gene: TRBJ1-3
CDR3aa: CASSLGDGRDTIYF